This T cell receptor beta chain was sequenced during a study of identical twins. Findings of the study overall: Out-of-frame alpha sequences common to twins were enriched for low generation probability.

TCRdb re-called the 5' RACE reads with MiXCR, one entry per CDR3 protein. The sample lists under 900,000 distinct CDR3 sequences; roughly an eighth were seen once. With 10 bases clipped from V and 4 bases from J, the junction kept 9 bases outside the gene matches. Per the germline V gene, CDR1 is MNHNS and CDR2 is SASEGT. CDR3 size: 13 residues. Healthy Caucasian donors formed the entire cohort. This clonotype was detected many times. The antigen remains unidentified. These same records also appear under a second study, on yellow fever vaccine responses in identical twins. That source notes: In identical twins, vaccine T cell responses appeared partly shared and partly individual.

This rearrangement joins TRBV6-1 to TRBJ2-7, with 8 bases identical to TRBD2. The TCR was taken from a woman between 18 and 29 years old in good health. What was sequenced was PBMCs. Here the CDR3 reads CATSGGEWYEQYF. For the CDR3, the DNA is TGTGCCACCTCGGGGGGGGAGTGGTACGAGCAGTACTTC.